Below, 12 T cell receptor beta chains from the same sample are listed, as sequenced in a study of identical twins. TCRdb processed the 5' RACE reads anew with MiXCR; each CDR3 protein has one entry. The table records 500,000 to 600,000 distinct CDR3 sequences, approximately 22% of them present only once. The same specimen was also included in a second study, on T cells expressing NK-cell markers.

Material: CD4+ T cells sorted from blood. The receptors derive from a woman under 30 in good health.

This rearrangement joins TRBV5-1 to TRBJ2-3; 7 positions agree with TRBD2. Germline values: CDR1 SGHRS, CDR2 YFSETQ. V was pared by 3 bases and J by 0 bases, with 7 bases of the junction left unmatched. The CDR3 loop spans 16 amino acids. The CDR3 DNA follows: TGCGCCAGCAGCTGGAGGCTAGCGGCCAGCACAGATACGCAGTATTTT. This sequence encodes CASSWRLAASTDTQYF.

This chain uses TRBV5-1 with TRBJ2-7, with TRBD1 identical over 7 bases. In germline, CDR1 is SGHRS, CDR2 YFSETQ. There are 14 residues in the CDR3. V shed 4 bases and J 3 bases; nucleotides not matched to a gene: 7. CDR3 sequence: CASSPGTVSYEQYF. DNA for the CDR3: TGCGCCAGCAGCCCCGGGACAGTAAGCTACGAGCAGTACTTC.

This clonotype was counted once. The rearrangement links TRBV3-1 to TRBJ2-7; D may be TRBD1 (6 bases). Germline V gene lookup returns CDR1 LGHDT and CDR2 YNNKEL (reference sequence). Deletions cut 6 bases from V and 1 base from J, with 16 bases between. This CDR3 contains 15 residues. Here the CDR3 reads CASRPNPGQSYEQYF. CDR3 DNA sequence: TGTGCCAGCAGACCCAACCCCGGACAGTCCTACGAGCAGTACTTC.

In this sample, this clonotype turned up a few times. The rearrangement links TRBV9 to TRBJ1-1, with D tentatively TRBD1 (5 bases). Germline CDR1 is SGDLS and CDR2 is YYNGEE. The CDR3 runs to 15 residues. Trimming shortened V by 0 bases and J by 3 bases, and 12 bases separated the two germline ends. The CDR3 reads CASSVGGGGDTEAFF. For the CDR3, the DNA is TGTGCCAGCAGCGTAGGCGGCGGGGGGGACACTGAAGCTTTCTTT.

V gene TRBV4-2 combines with J gene TRBJ2-3; D is unclear. Trimming cost V 4 bases and J 2 bases, with 22 bases left between them. The CDR3 has 18 residues. CDR1 is LGHNA and CDR2 is YNFKEQ in the germline V gene. Written as DNA, the CDR3 is TGTGCCAGCAGCCGGACCCTGGGGTGGAGCAACCTCACAGATACGCAGTATTTT. Translated, it gives CASSRTLGWSNLTDTQYF.

The table lists this clonotype with many counts. CDR3 protein: CASSSRLRGTDTQYF. Written as DNA, the CDR3 is TGTGCCAGCAGCTCCAGATTGCGGGGCACAGATACGCAGTATTTT. The chain links TRBV5-6 to TRBJ2-3; D is perhaps TRBD2 (5 bases). Trimming cost V 3 bases and J 1 base, with 12 bases left between them. The CDR3 spans 15 residues. Germline V gene data show CDR1 as SGHDT and CDR2 as YYEEEE.

The chain employs TRBV7-9 and TRBJ1-6, with D unclear. The CDR3 runs 13 residues. Trimming removed 2 bases from V and 8 bases from J, with 7 bases in between. Germline V lookup: CDR1 SEHNR, CDR2 FQNEAQ (reference sequence). CDR3 nucleotides: TGTGCCAGCAGCTTAAGCCGCGATTCACCCCTCCACTTT. Translating gives CASSLSRDSPLHF.

This clonotype was recorded at least ten times. The chain employs TRBV5-1 and TRBJ2-6; D remains ambiguous. The CDR3 has 17 amino acids. The germline gives CDR1 SGHRS, CDR2 YFSETQ. V was shortened by 2 bases and J by 0 bases, with 12 bases between the two germline ends. The CDR3 spells CASSFGHTSSGANVLTF. CDR3 nucleotides: TGCGCCAGCAGCTTTGGGCATACAAGCTCTGGGGCCAACGTCCTGACTTTC.

This clonotype has only a few counts. The chain couples TRBV20-1 to TRBJ1-1; 7 bases line up with TRBD1. The length of the CDR3 is 12 residues. The V gene end was trimmed by 4 bases and the J gene end by 8 bases; junction bases not matched to a gene: 7. Germline loops: CDR1 DFQATT, CDR2 SNEGSKA (reference sequence). The CDR3 DNA follows: TGCAGTGCTAAGACAGGGCCGGAGGAAGCTTTCTTT. Translation: CSAKTGPEEAFF.

The genes are TRBV6-5 and TRBJ2-4; a weak D match, TRBD2 (6 bases). V was cut by 3 bases and J by 3 bases, with 15 bases left in between. Germline values: CDR1 MNHEY, CDR2 SVGAGI. The CDR3 runs 16 residues. The CDR3 loop reads CASSYSGDGDKNIQYF. In DNA form, the CDR3 reads TGTGCCAGCAGTTATTCGGGGGACGGCGACAAAAACATTCAGTACTTC.

This clonotype appeared a few times. The chain joins TRBV30 to TRBJ2-3; 9 bases agree with TRBD1. CDR1 is GTSNPN and CDR2 is SVGIG in the germline V gene (reference sequence). V dropped 1 base and J dropped 4; count of bases not matched to a gene: 3. The CDR3 sequence is 14 residues long. CDR3 nucleotides: TGTGCCTGGAGTGCCGGGACAGGGTCAGATACGCAGTATTTT. Translating gives CAWSAGTGSDTQYF. Full variable domain (rest looked up from reference TRBV30 and TRBJ2-3): SQTIHQWPATLVQPVGSPLSLECTVEGTSNPNLYWYRQAAGRGLQLLFYSVGIGQISSEVPQNLSASRPQDRQFILSSKKLLLSDSGFYLCAWSAGTGSDTQYFGPGTRLTVL.

The rearrangement links TRBV7-9 to TRBJ1-1, with TRBD1 matching over 9 bases. This CDR3 is 16 amino acids long. V lost 5 bases and J lost 0; bases outside the gene matches: 7. Germline V gene lookup returns CDR1 SEHNR and CDR2 FQNEAQ (reference sequence). DNA for the CDR3: TGTGCCAGCAGCCTCGGACAGGGGACCATGAACACTGAAGCTTTCTTT. Encoded protein: CASSLGQGTMNTEAFF.